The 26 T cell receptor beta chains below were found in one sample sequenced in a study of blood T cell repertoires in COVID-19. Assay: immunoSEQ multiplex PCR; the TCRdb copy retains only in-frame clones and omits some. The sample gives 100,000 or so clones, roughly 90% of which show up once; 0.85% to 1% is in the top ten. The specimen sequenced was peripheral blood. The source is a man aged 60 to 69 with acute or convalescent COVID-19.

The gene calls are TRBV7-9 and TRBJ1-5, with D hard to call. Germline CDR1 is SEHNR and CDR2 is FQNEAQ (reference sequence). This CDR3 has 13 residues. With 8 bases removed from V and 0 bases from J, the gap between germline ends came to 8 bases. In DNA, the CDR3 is TGTGCCAGCGGGCGGGATAGCAATCAGCCCCAGCATTTT. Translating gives CASGRDSNQPQHF.

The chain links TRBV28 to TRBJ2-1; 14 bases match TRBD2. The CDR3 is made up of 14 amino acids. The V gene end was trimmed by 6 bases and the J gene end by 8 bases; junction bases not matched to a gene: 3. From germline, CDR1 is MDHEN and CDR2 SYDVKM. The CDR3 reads CASRSTSGRDEQFF. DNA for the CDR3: TGTGCCAGCAGGTCGACTAGCGGGAGGGATGAGCAGTTCTTC.

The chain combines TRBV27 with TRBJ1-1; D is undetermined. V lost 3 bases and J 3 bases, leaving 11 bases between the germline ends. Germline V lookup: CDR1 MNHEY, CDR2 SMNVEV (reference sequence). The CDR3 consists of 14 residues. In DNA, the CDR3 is TGTGCCAGCAGTTTTGGGAGGGTACACACTGAAGCTTTCTTT. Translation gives CASSFGRVHTEAFF.

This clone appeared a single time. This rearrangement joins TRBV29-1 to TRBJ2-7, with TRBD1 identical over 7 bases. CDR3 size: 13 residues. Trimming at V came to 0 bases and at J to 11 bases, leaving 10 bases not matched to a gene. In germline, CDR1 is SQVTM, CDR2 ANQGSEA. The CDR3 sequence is CSVEDSRQGPEYF. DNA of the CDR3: TGCAGCGTTGAAGACTCCAGACAGGGCCCCGAGTACTTC.

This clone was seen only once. The CDR3 DNA reads TGTGCCAGCAGCCCTACTGGGGCAGCCTACAATGAGCAGTTCTTC. It yields the protein CASSPTGAAYNEQFF. The gene calls are TRBV11-3 and TRBJ2-1; maybe TRBD1 (5 bases). Germline V lookup: CDR1 SGHNT, CDR2 YENEEA. This CDR3 is 15 amino acids long. With 5 bases removed from V and 2 bases from J, the gap between germline ends came to 13 bases. Filled out from reference TRBV11-3 and TRBJ2-1, the complete variable domain reads EAGVVQSPRYKIIEKKQPVAFWCNPISGHNTLYWYLQNLGQGPELLIRYENEEAVDDSQLPKDRFSAERLKGVDSTLKIQPAELGDSAVYLCASSPTGAAYNEQFFGPGTRLTVL.

The chain's CDR3 is CASSTRQGDGYGYTF. CDR3 in DNA: TGTGCCAGCAGTACCAGACAGGGAGATGGCTATGGCTACACCTTC. The chain joins TRBV2 to TRBJ1-2; 7 bases are a match to TRBD1. V dropped 5 bases and J dropped 4; count of bases not matched to a gene: 10. Per germline, CDR1 SNHLY and CDR2 FYNNEI. The CDR3 is 15 residues long.

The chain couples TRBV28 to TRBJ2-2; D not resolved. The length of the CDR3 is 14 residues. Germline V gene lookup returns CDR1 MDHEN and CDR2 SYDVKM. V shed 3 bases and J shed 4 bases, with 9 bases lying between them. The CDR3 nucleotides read TGTGCCAGCAGTTTCCAGGTCACCACCGGGGAGCTGTTTTTT. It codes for CASSFQVTTGELFF.

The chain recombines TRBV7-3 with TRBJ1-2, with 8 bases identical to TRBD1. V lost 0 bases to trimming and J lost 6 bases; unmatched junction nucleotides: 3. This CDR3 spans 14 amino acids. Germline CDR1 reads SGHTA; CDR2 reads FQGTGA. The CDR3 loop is CASSLTRTGNGYTF. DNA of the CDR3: TGTGCCAGCAGCTTAACCCGGACAGGGAATGGCTACACCTTC.

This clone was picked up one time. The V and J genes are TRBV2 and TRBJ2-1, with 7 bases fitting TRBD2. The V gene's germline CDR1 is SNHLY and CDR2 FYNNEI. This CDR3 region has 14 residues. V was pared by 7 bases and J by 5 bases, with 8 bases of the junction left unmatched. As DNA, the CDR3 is TGTGCCAGCAATGGGGACTACGGAAACAATGAGCAGTTCTTC. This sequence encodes CASNGDYGNNEQFF.

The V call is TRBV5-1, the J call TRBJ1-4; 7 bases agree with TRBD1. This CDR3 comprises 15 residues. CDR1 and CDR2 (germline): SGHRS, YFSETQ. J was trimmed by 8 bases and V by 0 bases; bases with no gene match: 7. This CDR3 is CASSLGGQPNEKLFF. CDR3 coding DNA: TGCGCCAGCAGCTTGGGGGGACAGCCCAACGAAAAACTGTTTTTT.

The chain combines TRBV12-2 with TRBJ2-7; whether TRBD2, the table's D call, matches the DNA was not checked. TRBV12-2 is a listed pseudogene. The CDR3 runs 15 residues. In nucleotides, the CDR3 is TGTGCAAGTCGCCCCTATCACCCGATCGACTACGAGCAGTACGTC. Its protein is CASRPYHPIDYEQYV.

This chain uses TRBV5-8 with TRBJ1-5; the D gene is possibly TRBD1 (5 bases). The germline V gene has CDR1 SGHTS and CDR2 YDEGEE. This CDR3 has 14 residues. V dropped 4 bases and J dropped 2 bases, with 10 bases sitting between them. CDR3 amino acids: CASSQAGGNQPQHF. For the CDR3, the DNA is TGTGCCAGCAGCCAGGCGGGGGGCAATCAGCCCCAGCATTTT.

The CDR3 DNA sequence: TGCGCCAGCAGCTTGACAGGGGGTCGGACTGAAGCTTTCTTT. Translated: CASSLTGGRTEAFF. The chain has TRBV5-1 and TRBJ1-1, with TRBD1 identical over 8 bases. Germline trimming cut 1 base from V and 5 bases from J; bases unmatched to any gene: 4. This CDR3 comprises 14 residues. In germline, CDR1 is SGHRS, CDR2 YFSETQ.

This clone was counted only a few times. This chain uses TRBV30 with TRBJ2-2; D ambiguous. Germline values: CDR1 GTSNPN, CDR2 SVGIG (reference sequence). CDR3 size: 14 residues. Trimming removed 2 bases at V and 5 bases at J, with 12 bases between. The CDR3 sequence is CAWSRGSTTGELFF. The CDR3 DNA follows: TGTGCCTGGAGTCGAGGATCTACAACCGGGGAGCTGTTTTTT.

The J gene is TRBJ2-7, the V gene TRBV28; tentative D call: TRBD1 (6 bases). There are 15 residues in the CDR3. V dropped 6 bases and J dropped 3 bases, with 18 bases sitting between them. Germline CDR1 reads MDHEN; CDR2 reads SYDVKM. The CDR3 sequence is CASRKDSAPNYEQYF. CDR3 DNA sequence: TGTGCCAGCAGGAAGGACAGTGCCCCGAACTACGAGCAGTACTTC.

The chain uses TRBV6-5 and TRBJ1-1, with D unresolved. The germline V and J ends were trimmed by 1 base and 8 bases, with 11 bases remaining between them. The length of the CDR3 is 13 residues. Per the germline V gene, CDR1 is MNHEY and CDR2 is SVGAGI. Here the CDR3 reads CASSYLIGREAFF. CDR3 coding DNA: TGTGCCAGCAGTTACTTAATTGGGAGGGAAGCTTTCTTT.

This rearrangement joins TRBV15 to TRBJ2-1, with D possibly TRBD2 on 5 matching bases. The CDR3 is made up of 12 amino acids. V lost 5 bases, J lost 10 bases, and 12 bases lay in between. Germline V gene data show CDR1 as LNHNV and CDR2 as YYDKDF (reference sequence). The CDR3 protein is CATSRSVGEQFF. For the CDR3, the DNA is TGTGCCACCAGCCGTAGCGTCGGGGAGCAGTTCTTC.

The CDR3 reads CASSEARHTQYF. DNA for the CDR3: TGTGCCAGCAGTGAAGCGCGCCATACGCAGTATTTT. This chain uses TRBV2 with TRBJ2-3; D unclear. Germline lookup yields CDR1 SNHLY and CDR2 FYNNEI. V was shortened by 0 bases and J by 7 bases, with 5 bases between the two germline ends. The CDR3 length is 12 residues.

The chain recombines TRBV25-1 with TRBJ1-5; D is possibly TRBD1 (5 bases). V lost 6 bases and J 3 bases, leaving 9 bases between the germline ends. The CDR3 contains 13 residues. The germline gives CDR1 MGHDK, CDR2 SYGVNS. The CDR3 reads CASRGGVNQPQHF. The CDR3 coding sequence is TGTGCCAGCAGGGGGGGGGTCAATCAGCCCCAGCATTTT. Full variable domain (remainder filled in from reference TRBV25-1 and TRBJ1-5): EADIYQTPRYLVIGTGKKITLECSQTMGHDKMYWYQQDPGMELHLIHYSYGVNSTEKGDLSSESTVSRIRTEHFPLTLESARPSHTSQYLCASRGGVNQPQHFGDGTRLSIL.

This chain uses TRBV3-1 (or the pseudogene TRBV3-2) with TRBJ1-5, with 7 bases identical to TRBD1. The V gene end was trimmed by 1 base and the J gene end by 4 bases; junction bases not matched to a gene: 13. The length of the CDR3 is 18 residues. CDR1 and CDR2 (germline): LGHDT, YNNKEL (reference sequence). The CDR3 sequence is CASSQGSQGVRSNQPQHF. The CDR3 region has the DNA TGTGCCAGCAGCCAAGGCTCCCAGGGGGTAAGGTCGAATCAGCCCCAGCATTTT.

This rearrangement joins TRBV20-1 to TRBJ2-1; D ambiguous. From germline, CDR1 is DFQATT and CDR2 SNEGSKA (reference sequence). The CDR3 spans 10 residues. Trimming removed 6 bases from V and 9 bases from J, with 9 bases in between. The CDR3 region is CSASDVEQFF. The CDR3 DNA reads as TGCAGTGCCTCAGATGTTGAGCAGTTCTTC.

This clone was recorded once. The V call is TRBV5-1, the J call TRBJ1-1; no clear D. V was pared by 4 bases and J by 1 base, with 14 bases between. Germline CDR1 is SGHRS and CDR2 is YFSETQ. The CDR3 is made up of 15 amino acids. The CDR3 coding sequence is TGCGCCAGCAGCCCTGGGCGGGGTCAGAACACTGAAGCTTTCTTT. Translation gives CASSPGRGQNTEAFF.

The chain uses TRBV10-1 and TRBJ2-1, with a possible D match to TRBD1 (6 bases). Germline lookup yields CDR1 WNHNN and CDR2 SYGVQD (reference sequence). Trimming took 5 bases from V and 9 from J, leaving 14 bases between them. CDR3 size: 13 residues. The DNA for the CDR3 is TGCGCCAGCAGTCAATCAGGGGTGGGTGAGCAGTTCTTC. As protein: CASSQSGVGEQFF.

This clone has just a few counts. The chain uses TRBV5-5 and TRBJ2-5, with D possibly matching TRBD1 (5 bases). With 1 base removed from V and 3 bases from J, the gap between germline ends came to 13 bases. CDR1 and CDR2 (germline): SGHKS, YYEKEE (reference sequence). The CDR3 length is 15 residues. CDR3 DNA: TGTGCCAGCAGCTTGTACGGAACCAGGGAAGAGACCCAGTACTTC. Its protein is CASSLYGTREETQYF.

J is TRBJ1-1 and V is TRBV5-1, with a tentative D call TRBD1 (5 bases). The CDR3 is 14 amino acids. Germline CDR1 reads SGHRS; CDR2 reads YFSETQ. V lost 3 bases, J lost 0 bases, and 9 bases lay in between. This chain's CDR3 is CASSWTTVNTEAFF. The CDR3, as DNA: TGCGCCAGCAGCTGGACGACAGTGAACACTGAAGCTTTCTTT.

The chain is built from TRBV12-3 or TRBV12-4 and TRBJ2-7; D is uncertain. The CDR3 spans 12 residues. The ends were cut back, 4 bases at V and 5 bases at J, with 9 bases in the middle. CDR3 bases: TGTGCCAGCAGTTCTAAGAATCACGAGCAGTACGTC. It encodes CASSSKNHEQYV.